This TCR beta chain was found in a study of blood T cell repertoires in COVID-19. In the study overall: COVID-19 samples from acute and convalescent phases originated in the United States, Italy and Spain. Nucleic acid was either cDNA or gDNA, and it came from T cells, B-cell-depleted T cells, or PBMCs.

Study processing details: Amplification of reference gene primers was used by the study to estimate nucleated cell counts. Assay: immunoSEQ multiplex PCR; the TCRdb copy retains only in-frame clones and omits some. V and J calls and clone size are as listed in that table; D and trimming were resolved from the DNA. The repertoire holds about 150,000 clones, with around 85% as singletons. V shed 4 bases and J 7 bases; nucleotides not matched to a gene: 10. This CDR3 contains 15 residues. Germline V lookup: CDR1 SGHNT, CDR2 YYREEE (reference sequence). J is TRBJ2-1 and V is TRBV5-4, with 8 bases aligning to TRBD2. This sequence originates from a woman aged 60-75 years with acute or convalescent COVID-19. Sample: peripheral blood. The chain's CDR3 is CASSPSGTRRNEQFF. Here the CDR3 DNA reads TGTGCCAGCAGCCCATCTGGGACTAGACGGAATGAGCAGTTCTTC.